The rows below give T cell receptor beta chains drawn from one sample of a study of cytomegalovirus exposure and HLA in healthy donors. Using immunoSEQ multiplex PCR, the repertoire was profiled, and TCRdb retains in-frame clones only, with some absent. This listing includes just over 200,000 clones. Sequencing was carried out using PBMCs. The receptor set was obtained from a girl aged 2 to 9 in good health and CMV-seropositive. CDR3s include the opening cysteine and the closing phenylalanine or tryptophan. The D gene is left open where the match is weak.

D gene,V gene,CDR3 length,J gene,CDR3 protein,CDR3 DNA
TRBD1,TRBV5-6,13,TRBJ2-1,CASSLDRGDEQFF,TGTGCCAGCAGCTTGGACAGGGGCGATGAGCAGTTCTTC
TRBD1,TRBV18,15,TRBJ2-2,CASSRQGENTGELFF,TGTGCCAGCTCACGACAGGGGGAGAACACCGGGGAGCTGTTTTTT
.,TRBV21-1,16,TRBJ2-7,CASSKSFDRGLYEQYF,TGTGCCAGCAGCAAAAGTTTCGACAGGGGGCTCTACGAGCAGTACTTC
TRBD2,TRBV7-6,14,TRBJ2-1,CASSYGLANNEQFF,TGTGCCAGCAGCTACGGACTAGCGAACAATGAGCAGTTCTTC
.,TRBV6-5,13,TRBJ1-1,CASGHGQNTEAFF,TGTGCCAGCGGACACGGACAGAACACTGAAGCTTTCTTT
.,TRBV28,15,TRBJ1-1,CASSANGQLNTEAFF,TGTGCCAGCAGTGCGAACGGACAGTTGAACACTGAAGCTTTCTTT
.,TRBV7-3,13,TRBJ1-1,CASSFDSRTEAFF,TGTGCCAGCAGCTTCGACAGCAGGACTGAAGCTTTCTTT
TRBD2,TRBV19,15,TRBJ2-2,CASSRSGTNTGELFF,TGTGCCAGTAGCAGAAGCGGGACGAACACCGGGGAGCTGTTTTTT
.,TRBV4-1,13,TRBJ2-7,CASSHTQGYEQYF,TGCGCCAGCAGCCATACACAGGGCTACGAGCAGTACTTC
TRBD2,TRBV5-1,15,TRBJ2-7,CASKRTSVSSYEQYF,TGCGCCAGCAAGAGAACTAGCGTGAGCTCCTACGAGCAGTACTTC
.,TRBV6-1,14,TRBJ1-6,CASSLGASGSPLHF,TGTGCCAGCAGTTTAGGGGCCTCCGGGTCACCCCTCCACTTT
.,TRBV27,13,TRBJ2-3,CASSSRGPDTQYF,TGTGCCAGCAGTTCGCGGGGGCCAGATACGCAGTATTTT
TRBD2,TRBV7-8,14,TRBJ2-5,CASSAGTSRETQYF,TGTGCCAGCAGCGCCGGGACTAGCAGGGAGACCCAGTACTTC
.,TRBV2,15,TRBJ2-3,CASSEGGAQPDTQYF,TGTGCCAGCAGTGAAGGCGGGGCGCAGCCAGATACGCAGTATTTT
.,TRBV5-1,14,TRBJ2-7,CASSLAGYAYEQYF,TGCGCCAGCAGCTTGGCAGGTTACGCCTACGAGCAGTACTTC
.,TRBV5-5,15,TRBJ1-2,CASSLSPDRTYGYTF,TGTGCCAGCAGCTTGAGCCCAGACAGGACTTATGGCTACACCTTC
TRBD1,TRBV29-1,15,TRBJ1-2,CSVDWGTATDYGYTF,TGCAGCGTTGACTGGGGGACAGCCACGGACTATGGCTACACCTTC
.,TRBV29-1,14,TRBJ2-5,CSSWRLTPQETQYF,TGCAGCTCGTGGAGGTTGACACCTCAAGAGACCCAGTACTTC
TRBD2,TRBV28,15,TRBJ2-3,CASSWTSGMADTQYF,TGTGCCAGCAGTTGGACTAGCGGGATGGCAGATACGCAGTATTTT
.,TRBV29-1,11,TRBJ1-2,CSAQGGYGYTF,TGCAGCGCGCAGGGCGGCTATGGCTACACCTTC
.,TRBV6-1,14,TRBJ2-3,CASSEGIGADTQYF,TGTGCCAGCAGTGAAGGGATAGGGGCAGATACGCAGTATTTT
TRBD1,TRBV2,14,TRBJ1-1,CASRIEQGGTEAFF,TGTGCCAGCAGAATTGAACAGGGGGGCACTGAAGCTTTCTTT
.,TRBV5-5,18,TRBJ2-2,CASSQNGTPNLDTGELFF,TGTGCCAGCAGCCAGAACGGGACACCTAATCTGGACACCGGGGAGCTGTTTTTT
TRBD1,TRBV15,15,TRBJ2-3,CATSREDRLTDTQYF,TGTGCCACCAGCAGAGAGGACAGGTTAACAGATACGCAGTATTTT
TRBD1,TRBV7-9,14,TRBJ1-4,CASSLGQGREKLFF,TGTGCCAGCAGCTTAGGACAGGGGCGTGAAAAACTGTTTTTT
.,TRBV29-1,11,TRBJ1-2,CSVVSGDRYTF,TGCAGCGTTGTTTCGGGGGATCGCTACACCTTC
TRBD1,TRBV5-6,18,TRBJ2-3,CASSSGTGGDSGTDTQYF,TGTGCCAGCAGCTCCGGGACAGGGGGCGACAGTGGCACAGATACGCAGTATTTT
TRBD2,TRBV11-2,16,TRBJ2-5,CASSPRGLAGVETQYF,TGTGCCAGCAGCCCCCGAGGGCTAGCGGGAGTGGAGACCCAGTACTTC
.,TRBV20-1,11,TRBJ1-1,CSANRVTEAFF,TGCAGTGCAAACAGGGTCACTGAAGCTTTCTTT
.,TRBV28,14,TRBJ2-5,CASSWGWERETQYF,TGTGCCAGCAGTTGGGGCTGGGAAAGGGAGACCCAGTACTTC
TRBD2,TRBV6-1,13,TRBJ2-1,CAGGLAEREEQFF,TGTGCCGGAGGACTAGCGGAGAGGGAGGAGCAGTTCTTC
TRBD1,TRBV28,14,TRBJ1-2,CASSLSGTVYGYTF,TGTGCCAGCAGTTTATCAGGGACAGTCTATGGCTACACCTTC
.,TRBV29-1,11,TRBJ2-1,CSVDRGSMQFF,TGCAGCGTTGACAGAGGGTCCATGCAGTTCTTC
.,TRBV5-1,14,TRBJ1-1,CASSLANPNTEAFF,TGCGCCAGCAGCTTGGCTAACCCGAACACTGAAGCTTTCTTT
TRBD1,TRBV7-3,14,TRBJ2-1,CASSFDRGPDEQFF,TGTGCCAGCAGCTTTGACAGGGGACCGGATGAGCAGTTCTTC
.,TRBV6-1,14,TRBJ1-1,CASRLTGWGTEAFF,TGTGCCAGCAGATTAACAGGGTGGGGAACTGAAGCTTTCTTT
TRBD1,TRBV10-3,15,TRBJ1-2,CAISFTPDREGGYTF,TGTGCCATCAGTTTTACACCAGACAGGGAAGGTGGCTACACCTTC
.,TRBV7-9,12,TRBJ1-4,CASSLKGEQLFF,TGTGCCAGCAGCTTAAAAGGGGAACAACTGTTTTTT
TRBD2,TRBV27,13,TRBJ2-5,CASSRGREETQYF,TGTGCCAGCAGTCGCGGGAGGGAAGAGACCCAGTACTTC
TRBD2,TRBV6-5,15,TRBJ2-2,CASSRPGLAARELFF,TGTGCCAGCAGTCGACCGGGACTAGCGGCCCGGGAGCTGTTTTTT
.,TRBV28,16,TRBJ1-5,CASRHPGDGSNQPQHF,TGTGCCAGCAGGCACCCGGGGGACGGTAGCAATCAGCCCCAGCATTTT
.,TRBV5-1,14,TRBJ1-1,CASSKQGRGTEAFF,TGCGCCAGCAGCAAACAGGGAAGGGGCACTGAAGCTTTCTTT
TRBD1,TRBV5-1,13,TRBJ2-7,CASSFQGAVEQYF,TGCGCCAGCAGCTTCCAGGGGGCGGTTGAGCAGTACTTC
.,TRBV9,14,TRBJ2-2,CASRAAKNTGELFF,TGTGCCAGCAGGGCGGCAAAGAACACCGGGGAGCTGTTTTTT
.,TRBV27,14,TRBJ1-4,CASSLQGHREKLFF,TGTGCCAGCAGTTTACAGGGGCACAGGGAAAAACTGTTTTTT
TRBD1,TRBV19,16,TRBJ2-5,CASSIGQGAGQETQYF,TGTGCCAGTAGTATTGGACAGGGGGCTGGACAAGAGACCCAGTACTTC
TRBD1,TRBV6-1,12,TRBJ2-2,CASTRTGVELFF,TGTGCCAGCACTCGAACAGGGGTGGAGCTGTTTTTT
.,TRBV7-2,16,TRBJ2-3,CASSLVLAADTDTQYF,TGTGCCAGCAGCTTAGTCCTAGCCGCAGACACAGATACGCAGTATTTT
TRBD2,TRBV13,16,TRBJ2-1,CASSSNRGAGGNEQFF,TGTGCCAGCAGTTCCAACCGTGGAGCGGGAGGAAATGAGCAGTTCTTC
.,TRBV27,15,TRBJ2-2,CASSLLAVNTGELFF,TGTGCCAGCAGTTTATTGGCGGTGAACACCGGGGAGCTGTTTTTT
.,TRBV10-2,14,TRBJ1-2,CASSERAGIGGYTF,TGCGCCAGCAGTGAGCGAGCAGGGATAGGTGGCTACACCTTC
.,TRBV11-2,13,TRBJ2-7,CASSPGLTYEQYF,TGTGCCAGCAGCCCGGGACTTACCTACGAGCAGTACTTC
TRBD2,TRBV6-5,16,TRBJ2-7,CASSYSRLAGIYEQYF,TGTGCCAGCAGTTACTCGAGGCTAGCGGGGATTTACGAGCAGTACTTC
TRBD1,TRBV5-1,19,TRBJ2-5,CASSPAVFSPGTEQETQYF,TGCGCCAGCAGTCCTGCCGTGTTTAGTCCCGGGACAGAACAAGAGACCCAGTACTTC
.,TRBV27,15,TRBJ2-1,CASSLNRDKGNEQFF,TGTGCCAGCAGTTTGAATAGGGACAAAGGAAATGAGCAGTTCTTC